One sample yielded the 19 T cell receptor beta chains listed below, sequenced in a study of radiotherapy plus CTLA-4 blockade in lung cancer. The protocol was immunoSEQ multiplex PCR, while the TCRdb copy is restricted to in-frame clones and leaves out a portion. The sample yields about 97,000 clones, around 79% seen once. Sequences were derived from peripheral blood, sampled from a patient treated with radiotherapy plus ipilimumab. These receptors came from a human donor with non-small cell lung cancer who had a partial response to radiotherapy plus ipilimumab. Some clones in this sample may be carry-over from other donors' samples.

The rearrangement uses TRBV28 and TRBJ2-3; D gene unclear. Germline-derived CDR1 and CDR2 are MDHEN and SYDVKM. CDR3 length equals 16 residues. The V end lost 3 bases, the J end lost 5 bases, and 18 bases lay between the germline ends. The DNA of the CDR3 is TGTGCCAGCAGTTTTACCCCCGCACAACGAGGAGATACGCAGTATTTT. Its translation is CASSFTPAQRGDTQYF.

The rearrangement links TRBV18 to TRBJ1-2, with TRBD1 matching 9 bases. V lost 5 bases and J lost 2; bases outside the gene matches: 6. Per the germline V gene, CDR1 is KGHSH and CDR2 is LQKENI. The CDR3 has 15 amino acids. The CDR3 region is CASSGSGTGNYGYTF. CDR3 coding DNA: TGTGCCAGCTCAGGATCCGGGACAGGGAACTATGGCTACACCTTC.

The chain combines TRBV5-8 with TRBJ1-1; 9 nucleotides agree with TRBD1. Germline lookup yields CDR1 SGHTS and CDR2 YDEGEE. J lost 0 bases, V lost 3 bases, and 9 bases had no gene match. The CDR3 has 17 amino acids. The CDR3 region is CASSSRDRVLMNTEAFF. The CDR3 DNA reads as TGTGCCAGCAGCTCAAGGGACAGGGTTCTAATGAACACTGAAGCTTTCTTT. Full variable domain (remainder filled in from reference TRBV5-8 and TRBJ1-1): EAGVTQSPTHLIKTRGQQATLRCSPISGHTSVYWYQQALGLGLQFLLWYDEGEERNRGNFPPRFSGRQFPNYSSELNVNALELEDSALYLCASSSRDRVLMNTEAFFGQGTRLTVV.

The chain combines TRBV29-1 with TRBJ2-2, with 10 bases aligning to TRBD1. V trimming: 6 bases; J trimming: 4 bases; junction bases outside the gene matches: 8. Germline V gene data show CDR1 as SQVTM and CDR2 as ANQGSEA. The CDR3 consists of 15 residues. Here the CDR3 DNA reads TGCAGCGTCGCCCGACAGGGGGCGGGCACCGGGGAGCTGTTTTTT. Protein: CSVARQGAGTGELFF.

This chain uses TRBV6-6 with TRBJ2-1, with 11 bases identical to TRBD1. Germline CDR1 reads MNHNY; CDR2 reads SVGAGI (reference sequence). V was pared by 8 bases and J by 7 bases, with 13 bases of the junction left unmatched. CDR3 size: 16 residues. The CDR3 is CASLGLDGTGGNEQFF. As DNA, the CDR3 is TGTGCCAGCCTGGGGTTAGACGGGACAGGGGGTAATGAGCAGTTCTTC.

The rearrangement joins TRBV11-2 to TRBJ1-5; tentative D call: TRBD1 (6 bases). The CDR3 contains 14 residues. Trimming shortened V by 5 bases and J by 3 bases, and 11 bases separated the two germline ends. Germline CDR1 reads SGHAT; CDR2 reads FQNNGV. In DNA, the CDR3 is TGTGCCAGCAGCCTCACAGGGCTCAATCAGCCCCAGCATTTT. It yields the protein CASSLTGLNQPQHF.

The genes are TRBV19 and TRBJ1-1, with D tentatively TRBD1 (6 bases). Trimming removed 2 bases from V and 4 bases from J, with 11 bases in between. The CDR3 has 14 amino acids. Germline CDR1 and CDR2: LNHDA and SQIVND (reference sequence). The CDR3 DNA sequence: TGTGCCAGTAGTATACGGGGGGCGAGCACTGAAGCTTTCTTT. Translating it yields CASSIRGASTEAFF.

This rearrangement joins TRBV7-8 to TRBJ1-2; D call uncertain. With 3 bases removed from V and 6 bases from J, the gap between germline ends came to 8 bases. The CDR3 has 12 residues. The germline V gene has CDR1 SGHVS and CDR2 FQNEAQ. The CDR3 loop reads CASSLAGHGYTF. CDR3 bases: TGTGCCAGCAGCTTGGCGGGCCATGGCTACACCTTC.

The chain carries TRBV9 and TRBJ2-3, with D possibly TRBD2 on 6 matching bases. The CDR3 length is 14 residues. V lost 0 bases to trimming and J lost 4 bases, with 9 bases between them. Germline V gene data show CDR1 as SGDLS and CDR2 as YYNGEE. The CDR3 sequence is CASSVGGVPDTQYF. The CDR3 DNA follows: TGTGCCAGCAGCGTAGGCGGGGTTCCAGATACGCAGTATTTT.

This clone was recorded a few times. The CDR3 reads CASSEPRETGGEQYF. CDR3 bases: TGCGCCAGCAGTGAGCCCCGCGAGACAGGGGGAGAGCAGTACTTC. The chain recombines TRBV10-1 with TRBJ2-7; TRBD1 matches at 9 bases. Trimming cost V 2 bases and J 7 bases; bases outside gene matches: 9. From germline, CDR1 is WNHNN and CDR2 SYGVQD (reference sequence). This CDR3 region has 15 residues.

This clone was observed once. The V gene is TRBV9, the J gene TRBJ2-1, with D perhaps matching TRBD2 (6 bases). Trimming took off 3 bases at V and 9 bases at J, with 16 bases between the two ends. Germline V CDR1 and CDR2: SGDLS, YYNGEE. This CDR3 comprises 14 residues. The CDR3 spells CASSARLGRGEQFF. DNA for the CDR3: TGTGCCAGCAGCGCGAGACTAGGTCGTGGTGAGCAGTTCTTC. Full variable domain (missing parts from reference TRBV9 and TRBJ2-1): DSGVTQTPKHLITATGQRVTLRCSPRSGDLSVYWYQQSLDQGLQFLIQYYNGEERAKGNILERFSAQQFPDLHSELNLSSLELGDSALYFCASSARLGRGEQFFGPGTRLTVL.

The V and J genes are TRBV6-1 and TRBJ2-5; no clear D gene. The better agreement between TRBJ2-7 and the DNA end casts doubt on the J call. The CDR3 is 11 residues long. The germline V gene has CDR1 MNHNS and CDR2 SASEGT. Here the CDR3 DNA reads TGTGCCAGCAGTGATCTCTACGAGCAGTACTTC. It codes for CASSDLYEQYF.

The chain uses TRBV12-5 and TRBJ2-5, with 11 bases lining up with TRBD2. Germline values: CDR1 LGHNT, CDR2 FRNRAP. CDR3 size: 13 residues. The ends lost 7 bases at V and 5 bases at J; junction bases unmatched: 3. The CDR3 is CASAGLAGETQYF. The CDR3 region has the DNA TGTGCTAGTGCCGGACTAGCGGGTGAGACCCAGTACTTC.

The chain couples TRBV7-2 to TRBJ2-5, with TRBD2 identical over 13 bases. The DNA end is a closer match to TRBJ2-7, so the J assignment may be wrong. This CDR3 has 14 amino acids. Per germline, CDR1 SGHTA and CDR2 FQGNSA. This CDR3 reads CASSVTSGGYEQYF. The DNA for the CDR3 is TGTGCCAGCAGCGTGACTAGCGGGGGGTACGAGCAGTACTTC.

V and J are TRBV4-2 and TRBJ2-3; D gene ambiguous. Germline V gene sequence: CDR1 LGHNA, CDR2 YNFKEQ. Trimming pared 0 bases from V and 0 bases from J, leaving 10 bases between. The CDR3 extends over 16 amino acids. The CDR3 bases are TGTGCCAGCAGCCAAGATCGGCAGGCGAGCACAGATACGCAGTATTTT. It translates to CASSQDRQASTDTQYF.

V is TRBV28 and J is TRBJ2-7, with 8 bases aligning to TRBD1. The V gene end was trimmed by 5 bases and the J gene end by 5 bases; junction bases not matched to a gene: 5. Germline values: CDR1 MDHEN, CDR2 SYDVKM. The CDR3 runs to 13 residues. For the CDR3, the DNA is TGTGCCAGCAGTACAATGGACAGGGACGAGCAGTACTTC. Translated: CASSTMDRDEQYF. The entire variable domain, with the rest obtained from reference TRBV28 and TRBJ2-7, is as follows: DVKVTQSSRYLVKRTGEKVFLECVQDMDHENMFWYRQDPGLGLRLIYFSYDVKMKEKGDIPEGYSVSREKKERFSLILESASTNQTSMYLCASSTMDRDEQYFGPGTRLTVT.

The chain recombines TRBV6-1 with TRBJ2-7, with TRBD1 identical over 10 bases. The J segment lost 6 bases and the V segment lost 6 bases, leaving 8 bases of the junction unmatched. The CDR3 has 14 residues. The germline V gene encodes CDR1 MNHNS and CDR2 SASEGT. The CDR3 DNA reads TGTGCCAGCAGCCCGGGACAGGGGTTTGGCGAGCAGTACTTC. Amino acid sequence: CASSPGQGFGEQYF.

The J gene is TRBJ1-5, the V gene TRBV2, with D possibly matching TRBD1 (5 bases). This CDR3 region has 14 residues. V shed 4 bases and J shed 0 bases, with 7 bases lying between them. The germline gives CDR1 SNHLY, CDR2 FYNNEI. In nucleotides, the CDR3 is TGTGCCAGCAGTGGGGGACTTAGCAATCAGCCCCAGCATTTT. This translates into CASSGGLSNQPQHF.

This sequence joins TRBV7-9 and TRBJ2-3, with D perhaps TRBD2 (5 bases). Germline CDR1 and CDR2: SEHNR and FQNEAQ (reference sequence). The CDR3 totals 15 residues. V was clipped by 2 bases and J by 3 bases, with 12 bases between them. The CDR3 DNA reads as TGTGCCAGCAGCTTAATGACGGGAAGTACAGATACGCAGTATTTT. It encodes CASSLMTGSTDTQYF.